This paragraph covers one T cell receptor (beta chain) sequence. This entry belongs to a study of T cells after yellow fever vaccination. Production of TCR cDNA was by 5'RACE template switching, which also added a universal primer site and UMIs. Using its own MiXCR run on the 5' RACE reads, TCRdb lists one record per CDR3 protein. The repertoire holds about 85,000 distinct CDR3 sequences, with about 14% as singletons. Study observations and caveats: It was the secondary response that reached its peak faster, day 5 versus 15, but it was weaker. In post-booster samples, most primary-vaccination clones reappeared (under 98% CD4, approximately 91% CD8). Abundant clonotypes (contaminants from the bulk population) could be present in FACS-sorted repertoires.

Material: CD8+ T cells not binding an NS4B(214-222) dextramer, sorted from PBMCs, obtained 21 days after the first yellow fever vaccination. The receptor was derived from a man aged 18 to 30 who received the YFV17D yellow fever vaccine.

The DNA for the CDR3 is TGCAGTGCCGAGGGGGTGGATAGGACTTTGAATGAGCAGTTCTTC. It yields the protein CSAEGVDRTLNEQFF. The chain has TRBV20-1 and TRBJ2-1, with D tentatively TRBD1 (6 bases). The CDR3 covers 15 residues. Germline CDR1 and CDR2: DFQATT and SNEGSKA (reference sequence). Trimming cost V 6 bases and J 7 bases, with 22 bases left between them.